Below are 32 T cell receptor beta chains sequenced from a single sample in a study of cytomegalovirus exposure and HLA in healthy donors. PCR amplification relied on 60 Vbeta primers (plus 13 Jbeta primers). Sequenced by immunoSEQ multiplex PCR; TCRdb stores in-frame clones only, minus some. The sample lists under 150,000 clones; approximately 78% were seen once. Sequenced material: PBMCs. The receptor source for this set is a human donor in good health.

This clone was picked up a small number of times. The chain uses TRBV19 and TRBJ1-1; D not certain. This CDR3 has 11 residues. The germline V gene has CDR1 LNHDA and CDR2 SQIVND (reference sequence). The V and J ends lost 6 bases and 7 bases respectively, with 9 bases between them. Here the CDR3 reads CASRNGDEAFF. Written as DNA, the CDR3 is TGTGCCAGTAGGAACGGGGATGAAGCTTTCTTT.

The V gene is TRBV7-3, the J gene TRBJ2-3; 10 bases match TRBD2. Germline CDR1 SGHTA, CDR2 FQGTGA. Germline trimming cut 1 base from V and 9 bases from J; bases unmatched to any gene: 10. The CDR3 covers 16 residues. The CDR3 here is CASSLMASGGLGTQYF. The CDR3 nucleotides are TGTGCCAGCAGCTTAATGGCTAGCGGGGGCTTGGGGACGCAGTATTTT.

V is TRBV6-5 and J is TRBJ1-1; no definite D call. The germline gives CDR1 MNHEY, CDR2 SVGAGI. CDR3 length equals 13 residues. Trimming pared 6 bases from V and 1 base from J, leaving 9 bases between. The CDR3 region is CASRRTRNTEAFF. The CDR3 DNA sequence: TGTGCCAGCAGAAGAACAAGGAACACTGAAGCTTTCTTT.

V usage is TRBV11-2 and J usage is TRBJ2-5, with D perhaps matching TRBD2 (7 bases). Trimming left V 6 bases short and J 5 bases short, with 22 bases between. CDR1 is SGHAT, CDR2 FQNNGV, per germline. The length of the CDR3 is 16 residues. DNA for the CDR3: TGTGCCAGCAGTTTTGACGGGTCGGGGGGCGGCGAGACCCAGTACTTC. It translates to CASSFDGSGGGETQYF.

The rearrangement joins TRBV27 to TRBJ2-5; 7 bases are a match to TRBD1. Germline CDR1 and CDR2: MNHEY and SMNVEV (reference sequence). V lost 5 bases, J lost 5 bases, and 8 bases stayed unmatched. The CDR3 has 14 residues. CDR3 region: CASSPVRGLETQYF. CDR3 DNA: TGTGCCAGCAGTCCCGTGAGGGGGCTGGAGACCCAGTACTTC.

This clone occurred once. The gene calls are TRBV7-3 and TRBJ2-7, with 8 bases aligning to TRBD1. Germline V gene lookup returns CDR1 SGHTA and CDR2 FQGTGA. V shed 3 bases and J 9 bases; nucleotides not matched to a gene: 4. The CDR3 has 12 residues. CDR3 in DNA: TGTGCCAGCAGCTTTACAGGGGGTCGGCAGTACTTC. Encoded protein: CASSFTGGRQYF.

There are a few counts of this clone. The chain recombines TRBV19 with TRBJ1-2; the match to TRBD1 covers 7 bases. The CDR3 extends over 14 amino acids. Germline V CDR1 and CDR2: LNHDA, SQIVND (reference sequence). V was pared by 7 bases and J by 6 bases, with 11 bases of the junction left unmatched. Here the CDR3 DNA reads TGTGCCAGTACCCCGACAGGGATACAGCATGGCTACACCTTC. Its protein product is CASTPTGIQHGYTF.

The chain carries TRBV19 and TRBJ2-7; D perhaps matches TRBD2 (5 bases). CDR1 LNHDA and CDR2 SQIVND come from the germline V gene (reference sequence). V dropped 5 bases and J dropped 0 bases, with 17 bases sitting between them. This CDR3 has 16 amino acids. CDR3 sequence: CASSPYEGLSSYEQYF. The CDR3 nucleotides are TGTGCCAGTAGTCCCTACGAGGGCTTAAGCTCCTACGAGCAGTACTTC. The variable domain in full, with the rest retrieved from reference TRBV19 and TRBJ2-7, is DGGITQSPKYLFRKEGQNVTLSCEQNLNHDAMYWYRQDPGQGLRLIYYSQIVNDFQKGDIAEGYSVSREKKESFPLTVTSAQKNPTAFYLCASSPYEGLSSYEQYFGPGTRLTVT.

The V gene is TRBV5-4, the J gene TRBJ2-1, with 8 positions matching TRBD2. The germline CDR1 and CDR2 sequences are SGHNT and YYREEE (reference sequence). Losses at the gene ends were 0 bases for V and 4 bases for J; bases not matched to a gene: 9. The CDR3 contains 17 residues. The CDR3 bases are TGTGCCAGCAGCTTGGGTCGGGGCGGGGGGAAATACAATGAGCAGTTCTTC. It specifies CASSLGRGGGKYNEQFF.

This clone turned up a few times. V is TRBV30 and J is TRBJ1-3; D might be TRBD1 (5 bases). The length of the CDR3 is 17 residues. Looked up from germline, CDR1 is GTSNPN and CDR2 is SVGIG (reference sequence). The ends were cut back, 0 bases at V and 0 bases at J, with 15 bases in the middle. The CDR3 sequence is CAWSVWGQITSGNTIYF. Here the CDR3 DNA reads TGTGCCTGGAGTGTATGGGGCCAGATTACCTCTGGAAACACCATATATTTT. The full variable domain, rest sourced from reference TRBV30 and TRBJ1-3, is SQTIHQWPATLVQPVGSPLSLECTVEGTSNPNLYWYRQAAGRGLQLLFYSVGIGQISSEVPQNLSASRPQDRQFILSSKKLLLSDSGFYLCAWSVWGQITSGNTIYFGEGSWLTVV.

The chain links TRBV5-1 to TRBJ1-2; 7 bases fit TRBD1. Unmatched junction bases numbered 13, after V lost 2 bases and J lost 6 bases. Germline values: CDR1 SGHRS, CDR2 YFSETQ. This CDR3 is built from 16 residues. The CDR3 nucleotides read TGCGCCAGCAGCTTTCAGGGGGAATCTGCTACCGATGGCTACACCTTC. This encodes CASSFQGESATDGYTF.

The rearrangement links TRBV5-6 to TRBJ1-2; D gene unclear. CDR3 length equals 15 residues. Per the germline V gene, CDR1 is SGHDT and CDR2 is YYEEEE. V was cut by 0 bases and J by 8 bases, with 17 bases left in between. The CDR3 spells CASSLGARGFGGYTF. In DNA, the CDR3 is TGTGCCAGCAGCTTGGGGGCGCGGGGATTCGGAGGCTACACCTTC.

The CDR3 sequence: CASSLQGLGSGANVLTF. The CDR3 region has the DNA TGTGCCAGCAGTTTACAGGGTCTTGGCTCTGGGGCCAACGTCCTGACTTTC. The chain uses TRBV27 and TRBJ2-6, with a weak D call TRBD1 (5 bases). Germline V lookup: CDR1 MNHEY, CDR2 SMNVEV (reference sequence). Trimming shortened V by 2 bases and J by 0 bases, and 11 bases separated the two germline ends. The CDR3 spans 17 residues.

V is TRBV7-8 and J is TRBJ2-7, with 8 positions matching TRBD2. This CDR3 region has 16 residues. Germline values: CDR1 SGHVS, CDR2 FQNEAQ. V lost 5 bases and J lost 2; bases outside the gene matches: 11. The CDR3 DNA sequence: TGTGCCAGCAGCCAAGGGGTAGCGGGAAAACCCTACGAGCAGTACTTC. It is translated as CASSQGVAGKPYEQYF.

The rearrangement uses TRBV5-4 and TRBJ2-7, with a possible D match to TRBD2 (6 bases). This CDR3 region has 15 residues. Trimming removed 1 base from V and 2 bases from J, with 13 bases in between. The germline V gene encodes CDR1 SGHNT and CDR2 YYREEE (reference sequence). CDR3 amino acids: CASSLPSGVTYEQYF. The CDR3 DNA follows: TGTGCCAGCAGCTTGCCATCGGGGGTAACCTACGAGCAGTACTTC.

This clone was counted a single time. The gene calls are TRBV9 and TRBJ2-1, with 7 positions matching TRBD2. The CDR3 has 15 amino acids. V shed 0 bases, J shed 9 bases, and the junction held 9 bases outside the gene matches. Looked up from germline, CDR1 is SGDLS and CDR2 is YYNGEE. CDR3 sequence (DNA): TGTGCCAGCAGCGTAGATAGCCGGGGCGGGGGTGAGCAGTTCTTC. It yields the protein CASSVDSRGGGEQFF.

J is TRBJ1-2 and V is TRBV18; 7 nucleotides align to TRBD1. J gave up 4 bases and V 2 bases, and 13 bases lay outside the gene matches. The CDR3 is 17 amino acids. Germline CDR1 reads KGHSH; CDR2 reads LQKENI. The CDR3 region has the DNA TGTGCCAGCTCACCAAGCCAACAGGGGCTTAGAGGCTATGGCTACACCTTC. It translates to CASSPSQQGLRGYGYTF.

This clone was seen only a few times. The J gene is TRBJ1-2, the V gene TRBV2, with 9 nucleotides matching TRBD1. Germline trimming cut 7 bases from V and 6 bases from J; bases unmatched to any gene: 3. Germline loops: CDR1 SNHLY, CDR2 FYNNEI. CDR3 length equals 12 residues. DNA for the CDR3: TGTGCCAGCAATTGGGACAGGGATGGCTACACCTTC. Amino acids: CASNWDRDGYTF.

The chain links TRBV2 to TRBJ2-1, with D unclear. CDR3 length: 15 residues. Trimming left V 2 bases short and J 0 bases short, with 8 bases between. Germline V lookup: CDR1 SNHLY, CDR2 FYNNEI. The CDR3 reads CASSERSTSYNEQFF. In DNA form, the CDR3 reads TGTGCCAGCAGTGAACGTAGTACCTCCTACAATGAGCAGTTCTTC.

This chain joins TRBV27 and TRBJ2-3; 11 bases are a match to TRBD2. V trimming: 2 bases; J trimming: 1 base; junction bases outside the gene matches: 11. The CDR3 is 19 residues long. Looked up from germline, CDR1 is MNHEY and CDR2 is SMNVEV (reference sequence). CDR3 residues: CASSLRTTSGRIGTDTQYF. The CDR3 bases are TGTGCCAGCAGTTTACGGACCACTAGCGGGAGAATCGGCACAGATACGCAGTATTTT.

Concerning this clone itself: Germline is not matched at one junction end, which may reflect a read error. The chain recombines TRBV7-9 with TRBJ2-7; 8 bases match TRBD1. This CDR3 contains 12 residues. Germline loops: CDR1 SEHNR, CDR2 FQNEAQ (reference sequence). The CDR3 nucleotides are TGTTCCAGCAGCTTAGCTGACAGGGGCCAGCACTTC. Its protein product is CSSSLADRGQHF.

This rearrangement joins TRBV5-1 to TRBJ2-6; D is perhaps TRBD1 (5 bases). V lost 4 bases, J lost 2 bases, and 16 bases lay in between. Germline assignment: CDR1 SGHRS and CDR2 YFSETQ. The CDR3 has 17 amino acids. The CDR3 region is CASSKQDPRAGANVLTF. CDR3 DNA: TGCGCCAGCAGCAAACAGGACCCTCGGGCTGGGGCCAACGTCCTGACTTTC.

This clone has more than one count but fewer than ten. The chain recombines TRBV27 with TRBJ1-6; D might be TRBD1 (5 bases). Trimming pared 3 bases from V and 7 bases from J, leaving 13 bases between. Looked up from germline, CDR1 is MNHEY and CDR2 is SMNVEV (reference sequence). CDR3 length: 15 amino acids. CDR3 coding DNA: TGTGCCAGCAGTTTCGGTGGCAGGGTAAATTCACCCCTCCACTTT. Translated, it gives CASSFGGRVNSPLHF.

This clone has more than one count but fewer than ten. This chain connects TRBV27 to TRBJ2-2; no reliable D call. In germline, CDR1 is MNHEY, CDR2 SMNVEV (reference sequence). V lost 6 bases to trimming and J lost 5 bases, with 7 bases between them. This CDR3 comprises 12 residues. The CDR3 region has the DNA TGTGCCAGCAGCCGGTTAACCGGGGAGCTGTTTTTT. Protein product: CASSRLTGELFF.

The chain carries TRBV27 and TRBJ1-5; 10 bases fit TRBD1. With V trimmed by 6 bases and J by 8 bases, 10 bases remained unmatched. Germline CDR1 reads MNHEY; CDR2 reads SMNVEV (reference sequence). The CDR3 is 15 residues long. The CDR3 is CASSRAGQGFEPQHF. The CDR3 DNA reads as TGTGCCAGCAGCCGAGCGGGACAGGGGTTTGAGCCCCAGCATTTT.

V is TRBV4-3 and J is TRBJ2-5; D might be TRBD2 (7 bases). Germline loops: CDR1 LGHNA, CDR2 YSLEER. The length of the CDR3 is 17 residues. V was trimmed by 1 base and J by 4 bases, leaving 19 bases between them. The CDR3 nucleotides read TGCGCCAGCAGCCAAGGGGGGGGGCTAGTCCCCTCAGAGACCCAGTACTTC. Encoded protein: CASSQGGGLVPSETQYF.

V usage is TRBV19 and J usage is TRBJ1-2, with D possibly matching TRBD1 (5 bases). The length of the CDR3 is 16 residues. The germline V gene encodes CDR1 LNHDA and CDR2 SQIVND (reference sequence). Trimming cost V 5 bases and J 1 base, with 17 bases left between them. This CDR3 reads CASSQPPGRINYGYTF. The CDR3 region has the DNA TGTGCCAGTAGTCAACCCCCAGGGCGAATTAACTATGGCTACACCTTC.

The chain couples TRBV19 to TRBJ1-5; unclear D gene. V dropped 1 base and J dropped 2 bases, with 12 bases sitting between them. Germline V gene data show CDR1 as LNHDA and CDR2 as SQIVND (reference sequence). The CDR3 has 16 amino acids. The CDR3 protein is CASSIGSGKGNQPQHF. CDR3 DNA: TGTGCCAGTAGTATAGGAAGCGGGAAGGGCAATCAGCCCCAGCATTTT.

V is TRBV18 and J is TRBJ2-1; D is uncertain. Trimming stripped 4 bases from V and 7 bases from J, with 11 bases between. CDR1 KGHSH and CDR2 LQKENI come from the germline V gene. The CDR3 consists of 13 residues. The CDR3 spells CASSLGPWNEQFF. The CDR3 coding sequence is TGTGCCAGCTCACTGGGCCCTTGGAATGAGCAGTTCTTC.

This rearrangement joins TRBV5-4 to TRBJ2-7; tentative D call: TRBD1 (6 bases). CDR1 is SGHNT and CDR2 is YYREEE in the germline V gene (reference sequence). This CDR3 contains 13 residues. The V end was cut by 1 base, the J end by 2 bases, with 7 bases between. CDR3 sequence: CASSLTGTYEQYF. In DNA, the CDR3 is TGTGCCAGCAGCTTGACAGGGACCTACGAGCAGTACTTC.

The genes are TRBV7-2 and TRBJ2-7; 8 bases fit TRBD2. Germline V CDR1 and CDR2: SGHTA, FQGNSA. The length of the CDR3 is 13 residues. V dropped 0 bases and J dropped 6; count of bases not matched to a gene: 1. The CDR3 nucleotides read TGTGCCAGCAGCTTAGCGAGCGGGGGCGAGCAGTACTTC. Translating it yields CASSLASGGEQYF.

The chain carries TRBV15 and TRBJ1-4, with 7 bases lining up with TRBD1. The CDR3 runs to 14 residues. Germline V gives CDR1 LNHNV, CDR2 YYDKDF (reference sequence). V lost 3 bases to trimming and J lost 8 bases; unmatched junction nucleotides: 6. This chain's CDR3 is CATSRSTGNEKLFF. The CDR3 bases are TGTGCCACCAGCAGGTCGACAGGGAACGAAAAACTGTTTTTT.